Sequencing of this T cell receptor beta chain was carried out in a study of Graves' ophthalmopathy and Graves' hyperthyroidism. This CDR3 is built from 16 residues. Trimming removed 7 bases from V and 2 bases from J; junction bases left unmatched: 13. Germline-derived CDR1 and CDR2 are MNHEY and SVGEGT. The study amplified TCR beta CDR3 regions using RNA transcripts. In the first round, RT-PCR was carried out with HTBI primers, and a multiplex PCR formed the second round. TCRdb reanalysed the multiplex PCR reads using MiXCR and keeps one entry per CDR3 protein. The sample has just over 400,000 distinct CDR3 sequences, roughly 21% seen once.

The V gene is TRBV6-2 or TRBV6-3, the J gene TRBJ2-5, with 7 positions matching TRBD1. Sequencing used peripheral blood. The source of this sequence is a woman aged 18-29 years with stable Graves' hyperthyroidism. Here the CDR3 DNA reads TGTGCCAGCACCCCCGGGGCGACAGGGCAACAAGAGACCCAGTACTTC. Translated: CASTPGATGQQETQYF.